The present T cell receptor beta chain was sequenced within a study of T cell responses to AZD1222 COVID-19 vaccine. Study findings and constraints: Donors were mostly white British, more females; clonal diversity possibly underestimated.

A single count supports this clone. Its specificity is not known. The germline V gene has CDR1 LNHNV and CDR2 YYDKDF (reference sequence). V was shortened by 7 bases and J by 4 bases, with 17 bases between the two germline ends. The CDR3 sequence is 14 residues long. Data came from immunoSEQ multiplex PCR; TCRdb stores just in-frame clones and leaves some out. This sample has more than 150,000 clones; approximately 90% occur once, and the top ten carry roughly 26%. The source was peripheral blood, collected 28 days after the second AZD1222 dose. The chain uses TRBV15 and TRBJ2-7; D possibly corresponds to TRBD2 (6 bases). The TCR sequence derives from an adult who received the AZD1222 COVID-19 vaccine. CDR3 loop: CATIDGRDPYEQYF. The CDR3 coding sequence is TGTGCCACCATCGACGGGAGAGATCCGTACGAGCAGTACTTC. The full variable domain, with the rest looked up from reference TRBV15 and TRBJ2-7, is DAMVIQNPRYQVTQFGKPVTLSCSQTLNHNVMYWYQQKSSQAPKLLFHYYDKDFNNEADTPDNFQSRRPNTSFCFLDIRSPGLGDTAMYLCATIDGRDPYEQYFGPGTRLTVT.